Included here is one T cell receptor beta chain sequence, with context. Its target antigen remains unknown. Per-base quality was not reported, and no clone a single base away is much larger than it. The sample carries other DNA sequences with the same CDR3. This entry is derived from a study of shared clonotypes between healthy human individuals (dated by TCRdb to the early 2020s). Regarding the study in general: The cohort included three men and a couple of women between 18 and 49 years of age. Different laboratories and diverse techniques were used to prepare libraries and sequence TCR repertoires, to increase sequencing depth and limit assay-specific biases. Blood TCR repertoires of several healthy adults were deeply sequenced to estimate repertoire size and the extent of clonotype sharing between individuals. For each donor, three plates each were used for CD4 naive and CD4 memory, two plates were used for CD8 naive, and one plate was used for CD8 memory. Each donor's leukapheresis produced roughly between roughly 0.9 and 8.9 billion PBMCs.

The trim is 0 bases for V and 4 bases for J, with a gap of 7 bases between the germline ends. Including the terminal cysteine and phenylalanine, the CDR3 comprises 13 residues. Just the 39-base CDR3 DNA is kept, in frame starting at base 1. Taken from the germline V gene (reference sequence), the CDR1 and CDR2 loops are MNHNY and SVGAGI. CD8 naive samples consisted of CD45RO-negative cells that were positively selected for CCR7, yielding a CD45RA+CCR7+ population without TemRA cells. Healthy HIV-negative adults with no recently reported acute infections or vaccinations were included as donors. All donors were Caucasian adults living in Nashville, Tennessee, USA. After blood collection by leukapheresis, PBMCs were isolated using Ficoll-Histopaque density gradient centrifugation and then cryopreserved in the vapor phase of liquid nitrogen. Purity and quantity of every magnetically sorted T cell population were checked by analytical flow cytometry. Genomic DNA was isolated from every sorted fraction and measured by UV absorbance on a Nanodrop 2000c.

Using the deep immunoSEQ assay, TCR CDR3 regions were amplified from genomic DNA by multiplex PCR. Genomic DNA extracted from each cell subset was distributed evenly over all wells of several immunoSEQ 96-well plates, and each plate served as one replicate. For sorted subsets, roughly 190 ng of genomic DNA, equivalent to about 30,000 T cell genomes, went into each replicate PCR. The purified libraries were quantified using a Qubit 3.0 fluorometer, sized with a Bioanalyzer 2100, and then quantified again using the KAPA Library Quantification kit. A separate single-read 150-cycle Illumina NextSeq 550 flow cell was used to sequence each immunoSEQ 96-well plate. Processing in the source paper ran as follows. Because the immunoSEQ output held only junctional sequences and lacked quality scores, the filtering could not match the filtering applied to full-length reads. To assign V/J genes and CDR3, sequences were annotated using PyIR, a Python wrapper for IgBLAST v1.9, with IMGT germline references. Any read was removed if the V/J assignment was weak (E-value above 1e-6), the CDR3 was missing, or the read contained stop codons, out-of-frame junctions, or ambiguous translated residues. V3J clonotypes were defined by identical inferred V gene, J gene, and CDR3 amino acid sequence. Percentage overlap between repertoires was computed as shared unique clonotypes divided by the size of the smaller repertoire. Three approaches were used to assess repertoire richness: RTK rarefaction, the Chao1 estimator, and Recon v2.1 estimates of unobserved clonotypes. For all TCRbeta clonotypes obtained by the gDNA method from several donors, generation probabilities were computed with OLGA. Here the immuneACCESS table is served through TCRdb, limited to in-frame sequences with V and J called. Missing clones are a known gap in these copies; in checked studies unresolved V genes cover under half, and the rest lacks a known reason. Clonal size and the V and J genes are those of that table, whereas D and trimming came from the DNA. Counted in this sample were about 1,900,000 clones; roughly 94% of them appeared once. The ten biggest clones cover 1.2% of the sample.

On the study overall, not on this receptor specifically: Clonotypes shared by all four sorted-subset donors showed higher generation probabilities than non-shared clonotypes. The small number of donors limited the genetic and exposure-history diversity represented. Based on pairwise subsampling, the degree of clonotype sharing among donors was expected to be affected by sequencing depth. Naive subsets generally had larger estimated clonotype richness than memory subsets. Incomplete sequencing was indicated by rarefaction of sorted-subset datasets, despite the large sequencing depth. Only blood was sampled, and tissue TCR repertoires likely differ from those in blood. Approximately 5% of naive CD4, approximately 3.7% of naive CD8, 2.3% of memory CD4, and around 0.42% of memory CD8 clonotypes were shared across a few donors.

The sequence was obtained from a man between 18 and 29 years old in good health. What was sequenced was naive CD8+ T cells sorted from blood. What the cell subset or site label conveys for this sample: CD45RA+CCR7+. This sequence uses TRBV6-6 and TRBJ2-7; the D element might be TRBD1 or TRBD2, as each aligns at 5 bases. The CDR3 corresponds to CASSYSWGYEQYF. The DNA sequence is TGTGCCAGCAGTTACTCGTGGGGGTACGAGCAGTACTTC.